This T cell receptor beta chain was identified during a study of shared clonotypes between healthy human individuals. Study summary: Each donor's CD4 naive and CD4 memory cells filled three plates apiece, CD8 naive two, and CD8 memory one. Study-wide results and caveats: Clonotypes not shared had lower generation probabilities than those common to all four donors. A handful of donors had about 5% of their naive CD4 clonotypes in common.

Regarding this clone: Its antigen is not known.

Original analysis: Quality scores were absent from the junction-only immunoSEQ sequences, so filtering differed. Sequencing was performed with immunoSEQ multiplex PCR; in TCRdb, only in-frame clones are kept and a portion is missing. V, J and clone size are those of that table, while D and trimming were read from the DNA. The sample records 1 million to 1.3 million clones, approximately 78% being singletons. Looked up from germline, CDR1 is SNHLY and CDR2 is FYNNEI. The CDR3 is 14 residues long. Trimming stripped 2 bases from V and 8 bases from J, with 13 bases between. The chain has TRBV2 and TRBJ2-1; perhaps TRBD1 as D (6 bases). This sequence was found in a man younger than 35 in good health. Some clones in this sample may be carry-over from other donors' samples. Sequenced: memory CD4+ T cells from PBMCs. As for subset: CD45RA-negative fraction. The chain's CDR3 is CASSEQGQGDEQFF. CDR3 coding DNA: TGTGCCAGCAGTGAACAGGGGCAAGGGGATGAGCAGTTCTTC.